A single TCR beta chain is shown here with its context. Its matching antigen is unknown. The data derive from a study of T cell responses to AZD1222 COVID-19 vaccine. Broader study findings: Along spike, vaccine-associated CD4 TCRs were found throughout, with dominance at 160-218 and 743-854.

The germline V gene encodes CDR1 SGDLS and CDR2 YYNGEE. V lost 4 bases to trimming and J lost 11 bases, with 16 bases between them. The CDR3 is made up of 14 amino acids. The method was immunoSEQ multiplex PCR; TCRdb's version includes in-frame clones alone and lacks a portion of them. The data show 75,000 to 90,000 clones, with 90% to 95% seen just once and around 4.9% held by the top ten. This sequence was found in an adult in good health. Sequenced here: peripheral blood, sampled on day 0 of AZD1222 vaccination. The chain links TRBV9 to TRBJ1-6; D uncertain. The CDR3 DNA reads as TGTGCCAGCAGCCCCCAAGCTGCGAGGGCACCCCTCCACTTT. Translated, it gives CASSPQAARAPLHF.